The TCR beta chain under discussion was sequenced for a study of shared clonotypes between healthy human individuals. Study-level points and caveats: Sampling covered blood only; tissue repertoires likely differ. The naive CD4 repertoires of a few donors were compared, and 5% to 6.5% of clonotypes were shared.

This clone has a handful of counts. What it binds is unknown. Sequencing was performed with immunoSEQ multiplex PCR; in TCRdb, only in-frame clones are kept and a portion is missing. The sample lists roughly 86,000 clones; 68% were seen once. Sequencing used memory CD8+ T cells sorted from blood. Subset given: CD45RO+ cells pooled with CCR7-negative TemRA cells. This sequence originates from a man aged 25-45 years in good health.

The chain's CDR3 is CASSNFGTGVLGEQYF. CDR3 sequence (DNA): TGTGCCAGCAGTAACTTCGGGACAGGGGTCTTGGGCGAGCAGTACTTC. The chain couples TRBV28 to TRBJ2-7, with 10 bases matching TRBD1. CDR3 length equals 16 residues. The V gene's germline CDR1 is MDHEN and CDR2 SYDVKM. The V gene end was trimmed by 5 bases and the J gene end by 6 bases; junction bases not matched to a gene: 13.